These 30 T cell receptor beta chains came from one sample sequenced in a study of T cell changes during pregnancy in multiple sclerosis (dated by TCRdb to between 2018 and 2021). Library construction relied on the immunoSEQ multiplex PCR assay. As stored in TCRdb, this immuneACCESS dataset retains in-frame rearrangements with V and J assigned. A fraction of the clones does not appear; measured against another copy, unresolved V genes explain less than half of the discrepancy, and the remainder lacks a known reason. The sample data list 85,000 to 100,000 clones, and around 92% of these were observed just once. Jointly, the top ten make up under 3% of the sample. The specimen was peripheral blood, collected in the first trimester of pregnancy. The source of these receptors is a female donor with multiple sclerosis, enrolled in a pregnancy study.

The chain uses TRBV23-1 and TRBJ1-5; the D gene is possibly TRBD1 (5 bases). TRBV23-1 is filed as an ORF, its function uncertain. Trimming removed 3 bases at V and 5 bases at J, with 20 bases between. The CDR3 totals 17 residues. The CDR3: CASSHPHYGGGHQPQHF. CDR3 DNA sequence: TGCGCCAGCAGTCACCCCCACTACGGGGGAGGGCATCAGCCCCAGCATTTT.

J is TRBJ1-5 and V is TRBV11-3; D is unclear. From germline, CDR1 is SGHNT and CDR2 YENEEA. This CDR3 is 15 amino acids long. V lost 6 bases and J lost 7, with 19 bases in between. Here the CDR3 DNA reads TGTGCCAGCAGGTTCGGGAGGGCCTCCGGACAGCCCCAGCATTTT. Translation gives CASRFGRASGQPQHF.

This clone came up once. The V gene is TRBV19, the J gene TRBJ2-1; 13 bases are shared with TRBD2. CDR3 length: 18 residues. Looked up from germline, CDR1 is LNHDA and CDR2 is SQIVND (reference sequence). The J segment lost 2 bases and the V segment lost 1 base, leaving 5 bases of the junction unmatched. For the CDR3, the DNA is TGTGCCAGTAGTATAGTAACTAGCGGGAGGGGAACCTACAATGAGCAGTTCTTC. It translates to CASSIVTSGRGTYNEQFF.

This chain uses TRBV6-6 with TRBJ1-2; D unresolved. The germline gives CDR1 MNHNY, CDR2 SVGAGI (reference sequence). Trimming took off 5 bases at V and 8 bases at J, with 12 bases between the two ends. The CDR3 spans 12 residues. CDR3 residues: CASSPLAQGYTF. Here the CDR3 DNA reads TGTGCCAGCAGTCCCTTAGCCCAGGGCTACACCTTC.

The V and J genes are TRBV6-1 and TRBJ1-2, with 7 bases identical to TRBD1. V gave up 3 bases and J gave up 4 bases; unmatched junction bases: 5. Germline V lookup: CDR1 MNHNS, CDR2 SASEGT. This CDR3 has 14 amino acids. CDR3 nucleotides: TGTGCCAGCAGTGAGCAGACAGGGCTCTATGGCTACACCTTC. Residues: CASSEQTGLYGYTF.

The gene calls are TRBV2 and TRBJ2-1; the D gene is possibly TRBD2 (5 bases). Germline lookup yields CDR1 SNHLY and CDR2 FYNNEI. This CDR3 spans 13 amino acids. V was cut by 8 bases and J by 8 bases, with 16 bases left in between. As DNA, the CDR3 is TGTGCCAGCGGGGTAGTTGGAGGCTATGAGCAGTTCTTC. Translation: CASGVVGGYEQFF.

V and J are TRBV10-2 and TRBJ2-5; TRBD2 might be the D (7 bases). Trimming stripped 3 bases from V and 7 bases from J, with 21 bases between. The CDR3 is 16 amino acids. CDR1 is WSHSY, CDR2 SAAADI, per germline. In DNA, the CDR3 is TGCGCCAGCAGTGATGAGGGGGGGACGGCTTTGGGGACCCAGTACTTC. It encodes CASSDEGGTALGTQYF.

This chain uses TRBV19 with TRBJ2-5; D is perhaps TRBD2 (6 bases). Trimming pared 6 bases from V and 5 bases from J, leaving 10 bases between. The length of the CDR3 is 12 residues. Germline V gives CDR1 LNHDA, CDR2 SQIVND (reference sequence). CDR3 in amino acids: CASRDGGETQYF. The CDR3 DNA is TGTGCCAGTAGAGATGGAGGGGAGACCCAGTACTTC.

The V gene is TRBV29-1, the J gene TRBJ1-5; TRBD1 aligns across 8 bases. CDR3 size: 16 residues. Germline values: CDR1 SQVTM, CDR2 ANQGSEA. V shed 4 bases, J shed 3 bases, and the junction held 11 bases outside the gene matches. This CDR3 is CSVGDSDRGVNQPQHF. For the CDR3, the DNA is TGCAGCGTTGGGGATTCCGACAGGGGCGTCAATCAGCCCCAGCATTTT.

The chain has TRBV7-9 and TRBJ1-1; TRBD1 matches 7 bases. Germline V gives CDR1 SEHNR, CDR2 FQNEAQ (reference sequence). There are 14 residues in the CDR3. V dropped 6 bases and J dropped 1; count of bases not matched to a gene: 5. Here the CDR3 reads CASRDRDWNTEAFF. In nucleotides, the CDR3 is TGTGCCAGCAGAGACAGGGACTGGAACACTGAAGCTTTCTTT.

The chain combines TRBV9 with TRBJ2-7; D not certain. Trimming removed 0 bases from V and 3 bases from J, with 10 bases in between. The length of the CDR3 is 14 residues. The V gene's germline CDR1 is SGDLS and CDR2 YYNGEE. The CDR3 protein is CASSVGSQYYEQYF. In DNA form, the CDR3 reads TGTGCCAGCAGCGTAGGGAGTCAATACTACGAGCAGTACTTC.

The table lists this clone with a count of one. The J gene is TRBJ2-1, the V gene TRBV11-2; perhaps TRBD2 as D (5 bases). Trimming pared 8 bases from V and 4 bases from J, leaving 21 bases between. The germline V gene has CDR1 SGHAT and CDR2 FQNNGV. CDR3 length equals 16 residues. The CDR3 loop reads CASGSSTEAAYNEQFF. In DNA, the CDR3 is TGTGCCAGCGGGTCTAGCACGGAGGCGGCTTACAATGAGCAGTTCTTC.

J is TRBJ2-1 and V is TRBV11-1, with 11 bases lining up with TRBD2. V dropped 5 bases and J dropped 1; count of bases not matched to a gene: 1. The CDR3 has 15 amino acids. Per the germline V gene, CDR1 is SGHAT and CDR2 is FQDESV (reference sequence). CDR3 in amino acids: CASSGTSGSYNEQFF. The CDR3 DNA reads TGTGCCAGCAGCGGGACTAGCGGTTCCTACAATGAGCAGTTCTTC.

The V call is TRBV29-1, the J call TRBJ2-1; 9 bases fit TRBD2. The CDR3 runs 12 residues. V trimming: 5 bases; J trimming: 6 bases; junction bases outside the gene matches: 2. Per germline, CDR1 SQVTM and CDR2 ANQGSEA. The CDR3 bases are TGCAGCGTTAGCGGGAGGCTCAATGAGCAGTTCTTC. It yields the protein CSVSGRLNEQFF.

The chain is built from TRBV5-8 and TRBJ2-5, with 9 nucleotides matching TRBD2. The V and J ends lost 0 bases and 6 bases, in that order; junction bases with no gene match: 12. Germline CDR1 and CDR2: SGHTS and YDEGEE. The CDR3 extends over 17 amino acids. In DNA, the CDR3 is TGTGCCAGCAGCTTGGCCAGCCTCGCGGGAGGGCCGAAGACCCAGTACTTC. Encoded protein: CASSLASLAGGPKTQYF.

The V gene is TRBV19, the J gene TRBJ1-4; possible D gene TRBD1, 5 bases. The CDR3 loop spans 15 amino acids. Trimming removed 3 bases from V and 0 bases from J, with 8 bases in between. Germline lookup yields CDR1 LNHDA and CDR2 SQIVND (reference sequence). The CDR3 loop reads CASSMQGATNEKLFF. Here the CDR3 DNA reads TGTGCCAGTAGTATGCAAGGGGCAACTAATGAAAAACTGTTTTTT.

The V and J genes are TRBV4-3 and TRBJ2-7; TRBD1 agrees at 8 bases. The CDR3 length is 15 residues. J was trimmed by 4 bases and V by 1 base; bases with no gene match: 6. The germline V gene encodes CDR1 LGHNA and CDR2 YSLEER. CDR3 loop: CASSQGAGGRYEQYF. In DNA form, the CDR3 reads TGCGCCAGCAGCCAAGGGGCAGGGGGCAGGTACGAGCAGTACTTC.

DNA of the CDR3: TGTGCCAGCAGCTCCGCCTTCGGACTAGCGGGAATAGATACGCAGTATTTT. This translates into CASSSAFGLAGIDTQYF. The chain links TRBV7-2 to TRBJ2-3; 12 bases are shared with TRBD2. The CDR3 spans 17 residues. Per the germline V gene, CDR1 is SGHTA and CDR2 is FQGNSA. The junction had 10 bases not matched to a gene; V was cut back by 4 bases and J by 5 bases. Looking up the rest from reference TRBV7-2 and TRBJ2-3 gives the full variable domain: GAGVSQSPSNKVTEKGKDVELRCDPISGHTALYWYRQSLGQGLEFLIYFQGNSAPDKSGLPSDRFSAERTGGSVSTLTIQRTQQEDSAVYLCASSSAFGLAGIDTQYFGPGTRLTVL.

The CDR3 region is CASSSRQGAIDEQYF. The CDR3, as DNA: TGTGCCAGCAGTTCCAGACAGGGGGCTATAGACGAGCAGTACTTC. The rearrangement joins TRBV28 to TRBJ2-7; 10 nucleotides align to TRBD1. CDR3 length: 15 residues. V was pared by 4 bases and J by 5 bases, with 8 bases of the junction left unmatched. The germline V gene encodes CDR1 MDHEN and CDR2 SYDVKM.

V gene TRBV4-2 combines with J gene TRBJ2-3, with TRBD2 identical over 7 bases. After removal of 6 bases from V and 7 bases from J, the junction contained 19 bases not matched to a gene. The CDR3 covers 17 residues. Germline V lookup: CDR1 LGHNA, CDR2 YNFKEQ. As DNA, the CDR3 is TGTGCCAGCAGGGATAGGATCGGTGGGAGCGGGGCCTATACGCAGTATTTT. It codes for CASRDRIGGSGAYTQYF.

V is TRBV29-1 and J is TRBJ2-1; 11 bases map to TRBD2. V dropped 7 bases and J dropped 2; count of bases not matched to a gene: 7. This CDR3 comprises 15 residues. CDR1 and CDR2 (germline): SQVTM, ANQGSEA. DNA of the CDR3: TGCAGCGCCGAGACTAGCGGGACTGCCTACAATGAGCAGTTCTTC. Translation gives CSAETSGTAYNEQFF.

The J gene is TRBJ1-1, the V gene TRBV7-9, with D unresolved. This CDR3 is 13 amino acids long. Trimming left V 5 bases short and J 1 base short, with 8 bases between. The germline CDR1 and CDR2 sequences are SEHNR and FQNEAQ (reference sequence). The chain's CDR3 is CASSIYRNTEAFF. The CDR3 nucleotides are TGTGCCAGCAGCATCTACAGGAACACTGAAGCTTTCTTT.

This clone has just a few counts. The rearrangement joins TRBV15 to TRBJ2-2, with 10 bases that match TRBD1. Germline V CDR1 and CDR2: LNHNV, YYDKDF (reference sequence). The CDR3 is 15 amino acids. With V trimmed by 5 bases and J by 3 bases, 3 bases remained unmatched. The CDR3 loop is CATSGGTGDTGELFF. In DNA form, the CDR3 reads TGTGCCACCAGCGGCGGGACAGGGGACACCGGGGAGCTGTTTTTT.

The chain combines TRBV7-8 with TRBJ1-1; no clear D gene. V dropped 3 bases and J dropped 2 bases, with 4 bases sitting between them. The CDR3 spans 12 residues. In germline, CDR1 is SGHVS, CDR2 FQNEAQ. The CDR3 loop is CASSFINTEAFF. CDR3 nucleotide sequence: TGTGCCAGCAGCTTTATTAACACTGAAGCTTTCTTT. The full variable domain, with the rest looked up from reference TRBV7-8 and TRBJ1-1, is GAGVSQSPRYKVAKRGQDVALRCDPISGHVSLFWYQQALGQGPEFLTYFQNEAQLDKSGLPSDRFFAERPEGSVSTLKIQRTQQEDSAVYLCASSFINTEAFFGQGTRLTVV.

This chain connects TRBV11-2 to TRBJ2-1; 7 bases are shared with TRBD2. Germline assignment: CDR1 SGHAT and CDR2 FQNNGV. V was pared by 5 bases and J by 0 bases, with 7 bases of the junction left unmatched. CDR3 length: 16 amino acids. The CDR3 DNA is TGTGCCAGCAGCCCGGTGGGCGGGAGCTCCTACAATGAGCAGTTCTTC. Residues: CASSPVGGSSYNEQFF. The full variable domain, rest sourced from reference TRBV11-2 and TRBJ2-1, is EAGVAQSPRYKIIEKRQSVAFWCNPISGHATLYWYQQILGQGPKLLIQFQNNGVVDDSQLPKDRFSAERLKGVDSTLKIQPAKLEDSAVYLCASSPVGGSSYNEQFFGPGTRLTVL.

CDR3 sequence (DNA): TGTGCCAGCAGTGAACTAGCGAGCAACAGCGAGCAGTACTTC. Its translation: CASSELASNSEQYF. This rearrangement joins TRBV2 to TRBJ2-7; possible D gene TRBD2, 6 bases. V was shortened by 2 bases and J by 6 bases, with 14 bases between the two germline ends. In germline, CDR1 is SNHLY, CDR2 FYNNEI. CDR3 length: 14 amino acids.

The chain has TRBV6-4 and TRBJ2-3; 14 nucleotides match TRBD2. CDR3 length equals 18 residues. Germline V gene sequence: CDR1 MRHNA, CDR2 SNTAGT. Losses at the gene ends were 3 bases for V and 2 bases for J; bases not matched to a gene: 7. DNA for the CDR3: TGTGCCAGCAGTGAGATTGGGACTAGCGGGAGATTCACAGATACGCAGTATTTT. Amino acid sequence: CASSEIGTSGRFTDTQYF.

The chain carries TRBV10-2 and TRBJ2-1, with D uncertain. The CDR3 is made up of 12 amino acids. The germline V gene has CDR1 WSHSY and CDR2 SAAADI. Trimming cost V 8 bases and J 2 bases, with 7 bases left between them. This chain's CDR3 is CASRGPYNEQFF. CDR3 bases: TGCGCCAGCCGTGGGCCCTACAATGAGCAGTTCTTC.

This chain connects TRBV29-1 to TRBJ2-5; TRBD1 aligns across 10 bases. The CDR3 has 15 residues. V gave up 3 bases and J gave up 5 bases; unmatched junction bases: 9. Germline loops: CDR1 SQVTM, CDR2 ANQGSEA. The CDR3 nucleotides are TGCAGCGTTGAGGGGGGACAGGGGATAGGGGAGACCCAGTACTTC. Its translation: CSVEGGQGIGETQYF.

In this sample, this clone turned up once. This chain uses TRBV28 with TRBJ2-7, with TRBD1 matching 9 bases. CDR3 length: 15 residues. V was pared by 4 bases and J by 7 bases, with 11 bases of the junction left unmatched. Looked up from germline, CDR1 is MDHEN and CDR2 is SYDVKM. The DNA for the CDR3 is TGTGCCAGCAGTTCCCCCGACAGGGGGAGTGGGGAGCAGTACTTC. Translated, it gives CASSSPDRGSGEQYF.